Detailed here is one T cell receptor beta chain. TCRdb redid the calling of the 5' RACE reads with MiXCR, one entry per CDR3 protein. This sample has approximately 350,000 distinct CDR3 sequences, with approximately 10% found just once. The data stem from a study of T cells after yellow fever vaccination. J gave up 4 bases and V 4 bases, and 6 bases lay outside the gene matches. The CDR3 runs 14 residues. Germline V gene data show CDR1 as SEHNR and CDR2 as FQNEAQ (reference sequence). V is TRBV7-9 and J is TRBJ1-2, with 7 nucleotides matching TRBD1. The starting material was PBMCs, obtained on the day of the first yellow fever vaccination. This sequence was found in a man aged 18 to 35 who received the YFV17D yellow fever vaccine. The CDR3 coding sequence is TGTGCCAGCAGCTACAGGGGACAAGGCTATGGCTACACCTTC. Its translation: CASSYRGQGYGYTF.